This is a list of T cell receptor beta chains from one sample in a study of identical twins. One entry per CDR3 protein results from TCRdb running MiXCR on the 5' RACE reads. The repertoire holds about 900,000 distinct CDR3 sequences, with roughly an eighth as singletons. The data were also submitted as part of a second study, on yellow fever vaccine responses in identical twins.

The sample taken for sequencing was PBMCs. The source is a woman in her late teens or twenties in good health. CDR3s include the opening cysteine and the closing phenylalanine or tryptophan. The D gene is left open where the match is weak. For some rows the clone size is stated as once, few or many, or as a class when expanded; others skip it.

TRBV12-3/TRBV12-4	.	16	TRBJ1-2	.	TGTGCCAGCAGTTTCTTGTCGGACATCCGGGTCTATGGCTACACCTTC	CASSFLSDIRVYGYTF
TRBV28	few	15	TRBJ2-1	TRBD2	TGTGCCAGTGCCTTAGCGGGAGGGCCCAGAAATGAGCAGTTCTTC	CASALAGGPRNEQFF
TRBV28	.	14	TRBJ2-1	TRBD1	TGTGCCAGCAGTGACAGGGCGGGCTACAATGAGCAGTTCTTC	CASSDRAGYNEQFF
TRBV5-1	many	14	TRBJ2-1	.	TGCGCCAGCAGCTTTTTGGGGGCGCGGAATGAGCAGTTCTTC	CASSFLGARNEQFF
TRBV3-1	.	16	TRBJ2-5	TRBD2	TGTGCCAGCAGCCTCCGGGGAGCGGGGGACCAAGAGACCCAGTACTTC	CASSLRGAGDQETQYF
TRBV7-2	few	15	TRBJ2-7	TRBD2	TGTGCCAGCAGCACCCAGACTAGCGGGAGATACGAGCAGTACTTC	CASSTQTSGRYEQYF
TRBV4-1	.	15	TRBJ2-7	.	TGCGCCAGCAGCCAAGTGGAGGGGGGAACCTACGAGCAGTACTTC	CASSQVEGGTYEQYF
TRBV4-1	.	15	TRBJ2-7	.	TGCGCCAGCAGCCAAGAGGGCGGCACTCACTACGAGCAGTACTTC	CASSQEGGTHYEQYF
TRBV12-3/TRBV12-4	.	16	TRBJ2-5	TRBD2	TGTGCCAGCAGCACAGCTGGGGTAGCGGGACAAGAGACCCAGTACTTC	CASSTAGVAGQETQYF
TRBV5-1	.	14	TRBJ1-1	.	TGCGCCAGCAGCTGGAACAGGGCGGACACTGAAGCTTTCTTT	CASSWNRADTEAFF
TRBV10-3	few	14	TRBJ2-5	.	TGTGCCATCAGTGGATTTGCAGCTCAAGAGACCCAGTACTTC	CAISGFAAQETQYF
TRBV2	.	11	TRBJ2-5	.	TGTGCCAGCATGGAGGAAGAGACCCAGTACTTC	CASMEEETQYF
TRBV11-1	.	18	TRBJ1-1	.	TGTGCCAGCAGCTTAGCTATCCTCTCGACCAGGGGATCTACTGAAGCTTTCTTT	CASSLAILSTRGSTEAFF
TRBV10-3	many	15	TRBJ2-5	.	TGTGCCATCAGTGAGTCGACATCTATGGGAGAGACCCAGTACTTC	CAISESTSMGETQYF
TRBV3-1	.	16	TRBJ2-2	TRBD2	TGTGCCAGCAGCCTATCCAGCGGGAGATTGGTCGGGGAGCTGTTTTTT	CASSLSSGRLVGELFF
TRBV20-1	.	13	TRBJ2-5	.	TGCAGTGCTAGGGGGGCCGTAGGAGAGACCCAGTACTTC	CSARGAVGETQYF
TRBV7-2	many	15	TRBJ1-6	.	TGTGCCAGCAGCTTAGACAGGGCTGCGGGGGTGCCCCTCCACTTT	CASSLDRAAGVPLHF
TRBV5-6	many	14	TRBJ1-1	TRBD1	TGTGCCAGCAGCTTTGTAGGGGGCGGGACTGAAGCTTTCTTT	CASSFVGGGTEAFF
TRBV5-5	few	14	TRBJ2-5	TRBD2	TGTGCCAGCAGATTCTCGGGACTACAAGAGACCCAGTACTTC	CASRFSGLQETQYF
TRBV7-8	.	14	TRBJ1-6	TRBD1	TGTGCCAGCAGCTTAGACAGGGGGCCTTCACCCCTCCACTTT	CASSLDRGPSPLHF
TRBV5-1	many	16	TRBJ2-1	TRBD2	TGCGCCAGCAGCTTCCGACTAGCGGGCAACTACAATGAGCAGTTCTTC	CASSFRLAGNYNEQFF
TRBV5-1	many	14	TRBJ1-1	TRBD1	TGCGCCAGCAGCTCACAGGGGGCGCACACTGAAGCTTTCTTT	CASSSQGAHTEAFF
TRBV11-1	many	18	TRBJ2-1	TRBD2	TGTGCCAGCAGCAATAACGGCTGGGGGGGGGGTAATTACAATGAGCAGTTCTTC	CASSNNGWGGGNYNEQFF
TRBV20-1	many	13	TRBJ1-1	TRBD1	TGCAGTGCTGGCACAGGGGCGGTGACTGAAGCTTTCTTT	CSAGTGAVTEAFF
TRBV5-1	many	15	TRBJ2-1	.	TGCGCCAGCAGCCCTTTGACTGCCTCCTACAATGAGCAGTTCTTC	CASSPLTASYNEQFF
TRBV6-2/TRBV6-3	.	15	TRBJ2-1	.	TGTGCCAGCAGATCAGACAGGACCAGTGAGAATGAGCAGTTCTTC	CASRSDRTSENEQFF
TRBV6-4	few	16	TRBJ2-1	.	TGTGCCAGCAGTGTCAGTAGCGGTAGCTCCTACAATGAGCAGTTCTTC	CASSVSSGSSYNEQFF
TRBV11-2	.	18	TRBJ2-1	.	TGTGCCAGCAGCTTAGTTCTTTTCGTGAGTCAGGATAGTTTTGAGCAGTTCTTC	CASSLVLFVSQDSFEQFF
TRBV7-2	.	15	TRBJ1-3	TRBD1	TGTGCCAGCAGCTTAGGCAGGGGGCTTGGAAACACCATATATTTT	CASSLGRGLGNTIYF
TRBV5-1	few	16	TRBJ1-4	.	TGCGCCAGCAGCTTGGCCACGGGGGGAACCAATGAAAAACTGTTTTTT	CASSLATGGTNEKLFF
TRBV20-1	.	15	TRBJ1-5	.	TGCAGTGCTAGAGATCTGGCGTCCGAAAATCAGCCCCAGCATTTT	CSARDLASENQPQHF
TRBV20-1	.	14	TRBJ2-7	TRBD1	TGCAGTGCTAGACCCGGGACAGGCGGGTACGAGCAGTACTTC	CSARPGTGGYEQYF
TRBV3-1	few	16	TRBJ1-6	.	TGTGCCAGCAGCCCCCCGACCCGGGGGGATAATTCACCCCTCCACTTT	CASSPPTRGDNSPLHF
TRBV7-9	.	15	TRBJ2-1	TRBD2	TGTGCCAGCAGCACAAGCGGGGCCGCGTGGAATGAGCAGTTCTTC	CASSTSGAAWNEQFF
TRBV20-1	.	16	TRBJ2-3	.	TGCAGTGCTAGAAGCTGGGGATCGTGGGGAACAGATACGCAGTATTTT	CSARSWGSWGTDTQYF
TRBV29-1	few	15	TRBJ2-1	.	TGCAGCGGCTCGGGGGTGGTGAGCTCCTACAATGAGCAGTTCTTC	CSGSGVVSSYNEQFF
TRBV6-5	few	15	TRBJ2-2	.	TGTGCCAGCAGTTACGTCCTCGGGAACACCGGGGAGCTGTTTTTT	CASSYVLGNTGELFF
TRBV5-1	few	17	TRBJ2-1	TRBD2	TGCGCCAGCAGCTTTCGACAGAGACTAGCGGGAGACAATGAGCAGTTCTTC	CASSFRQRLAGDNEQFF
TRBV4-1	.	13	TRBJ2-5	.	TGCGCCAGCAGTGGCGCCCTCCAAGAGACCCAGTACTTC	CASSGALQETQYF
TRBV6-5	few	16	TRBJ2-1	.	TGTGCCAGCAGTTACTCGTCGGGACTCACCTACAATGAGCAGTTCTTC	CASSYSSGLTYNEQFF
TRBV10-3	few	12	TRBJ1-1	.	TGTGCCATCAGTGAGATGAACACTGAAGCTTTCTTT	CAISEMNTEAFF
TRBV7-7	.	10	TRBJ2-2	.	TGTGCCTTGAGGATCGGGGAGCTGTTTTTT	CALRIGELFF
TRBV10-3	.	12	TRBJ2-4	.	TGTGCCATCGGGGACAACGGGGACATTCAGTACTTC	CAIGDNGDIQYF
TRBV5-1	many	14	TRBJ2-7	TRBD1	TGCGCCAGCAGCTTGAGACAGGGAGAATACGAGCAGTACTTC	CASSLRQGEYEQYF
TRBV20-1	many	14	TRBJ2-1	TRBD2	TGCAGTGCTAGAGTACCTAGCGGCTACAATGAGCAGTTCTTC	CSARVPSGYNEQFF
TRBV6-5	.	13	TRBJ1-3	.	TGTGCCAGCAGTTACGACGGAGGAAACACCATATATTTT	CASSYDGGNTIYF
TRBV6-1	many	15	TRBJ2-4	TRBD1	TGTGCCAGCAGCACCGGGACAGCGTCCAAAAACATTCAGTACTTC	CASSTGTASKNIQYF
TRBV5-1	few	17	TRBJ2-1	.	TGCGCCAGCAGCTTGGCCGCACGGATAAGCTCCTACAATGAGCAGTTCTTC	CASSLAARISSYNEQFF
TRBV7-2	few	15	TRBJ2-5	TRBD2	TGTGCCAGCACCCTAGCGGGGGCGCTACATGGGGGCCAGTACTTC	CASTLAGALHGGQYF
TRBV10-3	few	13	TRBJ2-1	.	TGTGCCATCAGATTCGGACTTCGCAATGAGCAGTTCTTC	CAIRFGLRNEQFF
TRBV5-1	few	16	TRBJ1-1	TRBD1	TGCGCCAGCTCACAGGGGTCCTCAATGATGAACACTGAAGCTTTCTTT	CASSQGSSMMNTEAFF
TRBV6-1	.	12	TRBJ1-2	.	TGTGCCAGCAGTGAATGGGTATGGGAAGGCACCTTC	CASSEWVWEGTF
TRBV14	many	16	TRBJ1-1	TRBD1	TGTGCCAGCAGCCCTGGACAGGGGTTGTACGACACTGAAGCTTTCTTT	CASSPGQGLYDTEAFF